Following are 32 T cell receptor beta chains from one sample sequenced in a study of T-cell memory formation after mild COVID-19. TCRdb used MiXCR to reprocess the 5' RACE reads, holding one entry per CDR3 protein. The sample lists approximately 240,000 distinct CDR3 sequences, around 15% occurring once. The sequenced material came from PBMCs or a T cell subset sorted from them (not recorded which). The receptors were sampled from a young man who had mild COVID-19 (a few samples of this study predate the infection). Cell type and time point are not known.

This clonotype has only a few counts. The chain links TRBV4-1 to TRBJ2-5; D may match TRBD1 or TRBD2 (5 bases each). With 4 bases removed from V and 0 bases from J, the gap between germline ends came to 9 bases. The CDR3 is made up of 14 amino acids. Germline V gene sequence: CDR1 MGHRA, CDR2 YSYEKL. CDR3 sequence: CASSPGTNQETQYF. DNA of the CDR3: TGCGCCAGCAGCCCTGGGACCAACCAAGAGACCCAGTACTTC.

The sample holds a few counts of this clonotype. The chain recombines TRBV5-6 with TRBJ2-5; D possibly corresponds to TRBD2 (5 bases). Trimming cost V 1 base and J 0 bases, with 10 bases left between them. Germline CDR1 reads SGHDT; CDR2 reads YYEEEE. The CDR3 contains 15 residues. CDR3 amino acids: CASSLLRANQETQYF. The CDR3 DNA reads TGTGCCAGCAGCTTGTTGCGGGCGAACCAAGAGACCCAGTACTTC.

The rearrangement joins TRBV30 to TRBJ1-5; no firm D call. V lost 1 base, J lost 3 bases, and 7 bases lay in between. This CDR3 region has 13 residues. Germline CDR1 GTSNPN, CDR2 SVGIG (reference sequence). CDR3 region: CAWSESFNQPQHF. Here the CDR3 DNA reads TGTGCCTGGAGTGAATCCTTCAATCAGCCCCAGCATTTT.

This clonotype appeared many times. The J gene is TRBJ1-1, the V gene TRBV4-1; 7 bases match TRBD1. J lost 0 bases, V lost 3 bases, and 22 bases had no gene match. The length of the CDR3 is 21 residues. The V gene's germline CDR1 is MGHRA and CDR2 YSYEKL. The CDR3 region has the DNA TGCGCCAGCAGCCAGCTATTCCAGAATTTCCGGGACAGCCTTCTGAACACTGAAGCTTTCTTT. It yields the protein CASSQLFQNFRDSLLNTEAFF.

The CDR3 nucleotides read TGTGCCAGCAGCTTAGGCAGGCGGGGGGCCAATGAGCAGTTCTTC. This translates into CASSLGRRGANEQFF. V usage is TRBV7-9 and J usage is TRBJ2-1, with TRBD2 matching 8 bases. J was trimmed by 6 bases and V by 1 base; bases with no gene match: 5. CDR3 length equals 15 residues. Germline-derived CDR1 and CDR2 are SEHNR and FQNEAQ (reference sequence).

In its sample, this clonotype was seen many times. Here the CDR3 reads CASSQDHTQPQHF. The CDR3 bases are TGCGCCAGCAGCCAAGATCACACACAGCCCCAGCATTTT. The chain has TRBV4-1 and TRBJ1-5; D call uncertain. Trimming left V 0 bases short and J 7 bases short, with 7 bases between. Germline CDR1 and CDR2: MGHRA and YSYEKL. This CDR3 spans 13 amino acids.

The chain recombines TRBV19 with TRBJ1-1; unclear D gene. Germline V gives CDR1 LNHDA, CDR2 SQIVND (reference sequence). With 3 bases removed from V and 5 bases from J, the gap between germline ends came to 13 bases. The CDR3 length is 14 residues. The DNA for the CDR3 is TGTGCCAGTAGTATTCGGCAGGCGGGGACTGAAGCTTTCTTT. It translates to CASSIRQAGTEAFF.

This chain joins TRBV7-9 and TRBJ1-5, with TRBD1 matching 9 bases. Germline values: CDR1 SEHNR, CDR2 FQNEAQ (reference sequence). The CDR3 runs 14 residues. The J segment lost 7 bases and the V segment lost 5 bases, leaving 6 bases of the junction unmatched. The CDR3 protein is CASSPGQGWQPQHF. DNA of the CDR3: TGTGCCAGCAGCCCAGGACAGGGGTGGCAGCCCCAGCATTTT.

The CDR3 sequence is CASSLGQGISSPLHF. For the CDR3, the DNA is TGTGCCAGCAGTTTAGGACAGGGGATAAGTTCACCCCTCCACTTT. The chain has TRBV28 and TRBJ1-6, with 9 bases that match TRBD1. From germline, CDR1 is MDHEN and CDR2 SYDVKM. The CDR3 consists of 15 residues. Trimming took 2 bases from V and 9 from J; bases not matched to a gene: 5. The full variable domain, with the rest looked up from reference TRBV28 and TRBJ1-6, is DVKVTQSSRYLVKRTGEKVFLECVQDMDHENMFWYRQDPGLGLRLIYFSYDVKMKEKGDIPEGYSVSREKKERFSLILESASTNQTSMYLCASSLGQGISSPLHFGNGTRLTVT.

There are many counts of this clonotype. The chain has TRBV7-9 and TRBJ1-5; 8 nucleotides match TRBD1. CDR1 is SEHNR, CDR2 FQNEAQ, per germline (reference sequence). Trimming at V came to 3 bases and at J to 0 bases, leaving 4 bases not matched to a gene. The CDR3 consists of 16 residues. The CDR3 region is CASSFGQGASNQPQHF. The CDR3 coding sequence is TGTGCCAGCAGCTTTGGGCAGGGGGCTAGCAATCAGCCCCAGCATTTT. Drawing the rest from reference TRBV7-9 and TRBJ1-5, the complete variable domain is DTGVSQNPRHKITKRGQNVTFRCDPISEHNRLYWYRQTLGQGPEFLTYFQNEAQLEKSRLLSDRFSAERPKGSFSTLEIQRTEQGDSAMYLCASSFGQGASNQPQHFGDGTRLSIL.

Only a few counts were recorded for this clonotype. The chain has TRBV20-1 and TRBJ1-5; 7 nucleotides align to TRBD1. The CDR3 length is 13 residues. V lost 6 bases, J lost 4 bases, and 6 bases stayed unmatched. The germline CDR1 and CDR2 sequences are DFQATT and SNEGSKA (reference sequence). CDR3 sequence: CSAAGQTNQPQHF. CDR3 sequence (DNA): TGCAGTGCCGCGGGACAGACGAATCAGCCCCAGCATTTT.

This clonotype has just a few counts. CDR3 in DNA: TGTGCCAGCAGTTACTCCAGGGATTTAAGAGATAACTATGGCTACACCTTC. Its translation is CASSYSRDLRDNYGYTF. This rearrangement joins TRBV6-5 to TRBJ1-2, with TRBD1 as a possible D gene (5 bases). The germline V gene encodes CDR1 MNHEY and CDR2 SVGAGI. The CDR3 consists of 17 residues. Trimming took off 0 bases at V and 1 base at J, with 15 bases between the two ends.

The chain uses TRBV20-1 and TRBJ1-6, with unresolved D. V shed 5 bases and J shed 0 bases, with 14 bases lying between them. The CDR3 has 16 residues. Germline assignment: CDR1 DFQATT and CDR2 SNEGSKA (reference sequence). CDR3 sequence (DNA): TGCAGTGCTCCCACCGGGCCATACTCCTATAATTCACCCCTCCACTTT. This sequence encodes CSAPTGPYSYNSPLHF.

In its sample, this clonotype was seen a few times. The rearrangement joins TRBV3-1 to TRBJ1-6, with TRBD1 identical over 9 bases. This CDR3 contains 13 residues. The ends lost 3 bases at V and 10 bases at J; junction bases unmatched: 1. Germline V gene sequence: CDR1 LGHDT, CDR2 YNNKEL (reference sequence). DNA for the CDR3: TGTGCCAGCAGCCATGGACAGGGGTCACCCCTCCACTTT. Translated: CASSHGQGSPLHF.

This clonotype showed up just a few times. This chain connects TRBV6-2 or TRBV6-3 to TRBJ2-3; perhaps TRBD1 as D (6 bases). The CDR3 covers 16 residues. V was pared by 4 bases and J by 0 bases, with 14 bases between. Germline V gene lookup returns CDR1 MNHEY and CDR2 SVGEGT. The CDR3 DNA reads TGTGCCAGCAGTTGGGACATGGAAACTAGCACAGATACGCAGTATTTT. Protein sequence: CASSWDMETSTDTQYF.

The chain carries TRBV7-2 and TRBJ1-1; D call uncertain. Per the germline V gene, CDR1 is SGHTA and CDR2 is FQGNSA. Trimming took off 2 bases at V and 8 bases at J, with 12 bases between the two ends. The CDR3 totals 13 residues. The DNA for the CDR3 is TGTGCCAGCAGCTTAAACGGGCCAAGGGAAGCTTTCTTT. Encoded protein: CASSLNGPREAFF.

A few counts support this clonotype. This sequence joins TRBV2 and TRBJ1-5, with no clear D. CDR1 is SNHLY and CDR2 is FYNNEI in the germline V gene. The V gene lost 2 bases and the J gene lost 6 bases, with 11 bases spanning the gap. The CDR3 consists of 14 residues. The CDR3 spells CASSERRVRQPQHF. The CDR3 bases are TGTGCCAGCAGTGAAAGGCGAGTCCGTCAGCCCCAGCATTTT.

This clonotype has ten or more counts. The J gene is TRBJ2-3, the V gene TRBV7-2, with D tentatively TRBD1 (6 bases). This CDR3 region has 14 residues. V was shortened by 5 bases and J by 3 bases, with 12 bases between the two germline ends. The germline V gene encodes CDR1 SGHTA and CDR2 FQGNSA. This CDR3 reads CASSQQGQTDTQYF. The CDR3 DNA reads TGTGCCAGCAGCCAACAGGGCCAAACAGATACGCAGTATTTT.

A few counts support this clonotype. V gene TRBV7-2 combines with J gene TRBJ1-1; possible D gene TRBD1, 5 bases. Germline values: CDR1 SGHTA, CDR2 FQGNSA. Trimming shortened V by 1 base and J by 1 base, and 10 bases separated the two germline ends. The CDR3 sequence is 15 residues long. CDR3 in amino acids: CASSLGGAQNTEAFF. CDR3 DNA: TGTGCCAGCAGCTTAGGAGGGGCCCAGAACACTGAAGCTTTCTTT.

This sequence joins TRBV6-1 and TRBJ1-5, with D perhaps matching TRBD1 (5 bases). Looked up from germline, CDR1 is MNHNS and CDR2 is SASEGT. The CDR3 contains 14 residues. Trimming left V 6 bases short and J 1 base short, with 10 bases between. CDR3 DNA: TGTGCCAGCAGCCCGGGACGGAGCAATCAGCCCCAGCATTTT. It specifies CASSPGRSNQPQHF.

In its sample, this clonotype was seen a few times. The CDR3 spells CASSDRYGYTF. The CDR3, as DNA: TGTGCCAGCAGTGACCGCTATGGCTACACCTTC. V gene TRBV28 combines with J gene TRBJ1-2, with D unresolved. Trimming removed 5 bases from V and 4 bases from J, with 5 bases in between. This CDR3 has 11 residues. The germline gives CDR1 MDHEN, CDR2 SYDVKM.

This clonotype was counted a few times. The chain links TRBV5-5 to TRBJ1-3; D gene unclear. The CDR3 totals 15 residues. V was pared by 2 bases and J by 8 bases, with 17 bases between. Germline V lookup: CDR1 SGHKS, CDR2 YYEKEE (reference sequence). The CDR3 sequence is CASSLGPWPEDTIYF. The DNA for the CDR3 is TGTGCCAGCAGCTTAGGACCGTGGCCGGAGGACACCATATATTTT.

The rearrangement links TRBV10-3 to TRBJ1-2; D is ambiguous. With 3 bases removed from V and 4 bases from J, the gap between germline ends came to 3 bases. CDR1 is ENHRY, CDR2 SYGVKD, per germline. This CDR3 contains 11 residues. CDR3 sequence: CAISDTYGYTF. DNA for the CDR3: TGTGCCATCAGTGACACCTATGGCTACACCTTC.

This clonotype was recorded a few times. The CDR3: CASSQGSGPYGYTF. The CDR3, as DNA: TGTGCCAGCAGCCAAGGTTCAGGGCCCTATGGCTACACCTTC. The chain combines TRBV3-1 with TRBJ1-2; D is perhaps TRBD1 (5 bases). From germline, CDR1 is LGHDT and CDR2 YNNKEL (reference sequence). The CDR3 length is 14 residues. V dropped 1 base and J dropped 4 bases, with 10 bases sitting between them.

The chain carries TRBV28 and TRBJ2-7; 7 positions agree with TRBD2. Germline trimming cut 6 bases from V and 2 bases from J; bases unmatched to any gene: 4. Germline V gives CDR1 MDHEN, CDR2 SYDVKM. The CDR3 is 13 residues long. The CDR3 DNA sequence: TGTGCCAGCAGCAGCGGGGCCCCCTACGAGCAGTACGTC. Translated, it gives CASSSGAPYEQYV.

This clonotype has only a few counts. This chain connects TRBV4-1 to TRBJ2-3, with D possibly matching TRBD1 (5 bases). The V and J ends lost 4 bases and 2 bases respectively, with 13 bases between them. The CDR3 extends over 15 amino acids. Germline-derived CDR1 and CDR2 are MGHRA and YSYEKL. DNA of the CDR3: TGCGCCAGCAGCCCTATACCGACAGCCACAGATACGCAGTATTTT. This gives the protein CASSPIPTATDTQYF.

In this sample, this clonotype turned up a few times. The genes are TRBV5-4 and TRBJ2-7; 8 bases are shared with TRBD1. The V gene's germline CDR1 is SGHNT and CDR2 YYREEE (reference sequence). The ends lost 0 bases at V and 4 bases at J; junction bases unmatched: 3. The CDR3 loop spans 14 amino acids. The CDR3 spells CASSLAGGRYEQYF. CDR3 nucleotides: TGTGCCAGCAGCTTGGCAGGGGGCCGATACGAGCAGTACTTC. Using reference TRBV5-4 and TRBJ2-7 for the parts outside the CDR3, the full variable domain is ETGVTQSPTHLIKTRGQQVTLRCSSQSGHNTVSWYQQALGQGPQFIFQYYREEENGRGNFPPRFSGLQFPNYSSELNVNALELDDSALYLCASSLAGGRYEQYFGPGTRLTVT.

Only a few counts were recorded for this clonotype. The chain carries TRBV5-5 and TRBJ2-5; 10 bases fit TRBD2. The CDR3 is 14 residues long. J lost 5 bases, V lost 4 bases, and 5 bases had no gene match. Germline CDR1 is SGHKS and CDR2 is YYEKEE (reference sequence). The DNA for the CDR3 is TGTGCCAGCAGCCGGGGGGGACTAGCGGAGACCCAGTACTTC. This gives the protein CASSRGGLAETQYF.

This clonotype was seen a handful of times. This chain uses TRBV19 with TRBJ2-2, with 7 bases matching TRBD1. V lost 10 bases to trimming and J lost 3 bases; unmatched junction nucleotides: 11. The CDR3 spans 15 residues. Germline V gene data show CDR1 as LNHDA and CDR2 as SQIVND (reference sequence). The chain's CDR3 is CATSPGDRYTGELFF. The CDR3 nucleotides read TGTGCCACCAGCCCCGGGGACAGATACACCGGGGAGCTGTTTTTT.

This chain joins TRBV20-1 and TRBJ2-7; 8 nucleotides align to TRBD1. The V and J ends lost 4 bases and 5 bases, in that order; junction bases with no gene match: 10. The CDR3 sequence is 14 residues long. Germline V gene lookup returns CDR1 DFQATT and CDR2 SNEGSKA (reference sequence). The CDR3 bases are TGCAGTGCTAAGGCCTCGGGACAGGCTGACGAGCAGTACTTC. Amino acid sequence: CSAKASGQADEQYF.

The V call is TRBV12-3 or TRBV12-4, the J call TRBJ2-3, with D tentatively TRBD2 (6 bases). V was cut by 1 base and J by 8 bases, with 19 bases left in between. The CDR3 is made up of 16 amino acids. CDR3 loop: CASSLGRGPQQGTQYF. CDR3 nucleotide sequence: TGTGCCAGCAGTTTAGGGAGGGGACCCCAGCAGGGTACGCAGTATTTT.

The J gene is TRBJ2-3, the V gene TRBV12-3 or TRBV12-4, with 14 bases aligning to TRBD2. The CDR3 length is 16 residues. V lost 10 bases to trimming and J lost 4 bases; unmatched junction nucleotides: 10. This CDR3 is CATRLAGGPVPDTQYF. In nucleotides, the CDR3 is TGTGCCACAAGACTAGCGGGGGGGCCAGTACCAGATACGCAGTATTTT.